This TCR beta chain was retrieved from a study of siplizumab effects on memory and regulatory T cells. The protocol was immunoSEQ multiplex PCR, while the TCRdb copy is restricted to in-frame clones and leaves out a portion. The data hold some 100,000 clones, with about 91% observed a single time. To note about this clone: Its antigen is undetermined.

The study's findings and limits: Naive T cells, seemingly more diverse than memory cells, seemed major alloresponse contributors.

What was sequenced was CD4+ T cells sorted from blood. The origin of this receptor is a human donor in good health. Some clones in this sample may be carry-over from other donors' samples.

The CDR3 protein is CAISVKGDDTEAFF. CDR3 coding DNA: TGTGCCATCAGTGTGAAGGGGGATGACACTGAAGCTTTCTTT. The J gene is TRBJ1-1, the V gene TRBV10-3, with a weak D call TRBD1 (6 bases). Trimming removed 4 bases at V and 3 bases at J, with 12 bases between. The germline CDR1 and CDR2 sequences are ENHRY and SYGVKD. The CDR3 spans 14 residues.